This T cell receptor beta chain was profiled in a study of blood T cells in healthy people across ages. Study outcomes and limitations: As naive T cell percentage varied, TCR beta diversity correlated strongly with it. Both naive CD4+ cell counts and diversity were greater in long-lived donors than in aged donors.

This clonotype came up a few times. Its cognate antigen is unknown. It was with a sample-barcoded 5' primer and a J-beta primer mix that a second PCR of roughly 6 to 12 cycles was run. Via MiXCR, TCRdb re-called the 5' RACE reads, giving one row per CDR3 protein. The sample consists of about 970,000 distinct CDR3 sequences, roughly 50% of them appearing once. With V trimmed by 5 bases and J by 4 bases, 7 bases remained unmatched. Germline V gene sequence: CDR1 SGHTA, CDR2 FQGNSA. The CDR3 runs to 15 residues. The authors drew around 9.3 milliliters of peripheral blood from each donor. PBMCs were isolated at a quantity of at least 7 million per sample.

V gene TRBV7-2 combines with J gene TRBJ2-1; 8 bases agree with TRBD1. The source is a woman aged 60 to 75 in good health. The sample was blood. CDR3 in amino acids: CASSDRTGPYNEQFF. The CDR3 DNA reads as TGTGCCAGCAGCGACCGGACAGGGCCATACAATGAGCAGTTCTTC.